This T cell receptor (beta chain) derives from a study of technical replicates of blood from a handful of donors. The V and J ends lost 7 bases and 7 bases respectively, with 15 bases between them. The CDR3 totals 13 residues. Germline loops: CDR1 MDHEN, CDR2 SYDVKM. The method was immunoSEQ multiplex PCR; TCRdb's version includes in-frame clones alone and lacks a portion of them. The table has some 99,000 clones, 95% seen once. This rearrangement joins TRBV28 to TRBJ2-3; no definite D call. This TCR was sampled from a human donor in good health. The specimen sequenced was T cells isolated from PBMCs. CDR3 residues: CASTRSSVNTQYF. The CDR3 coding sequence is TGTGCCAGCACTCGTTCCTCGGTGAATACGCAGTATTTT.